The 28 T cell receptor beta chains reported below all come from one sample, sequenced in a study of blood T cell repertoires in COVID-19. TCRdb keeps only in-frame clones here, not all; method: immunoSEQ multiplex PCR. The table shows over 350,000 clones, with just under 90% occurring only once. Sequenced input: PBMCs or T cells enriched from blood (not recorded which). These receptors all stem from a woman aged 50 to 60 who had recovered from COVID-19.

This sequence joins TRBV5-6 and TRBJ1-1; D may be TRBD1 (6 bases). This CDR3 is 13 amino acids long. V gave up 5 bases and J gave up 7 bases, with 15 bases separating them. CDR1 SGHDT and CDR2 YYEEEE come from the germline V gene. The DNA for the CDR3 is TGTGCCAGCAGTTTCACAGGGATCGGTGAAGCTTTCTTT. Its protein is CASSFTGIGEAFF.

The CDR3 protein is CASSVPQEYSPLHF. The CDR3 nucleotides read TGTGCCAGCAGCGTCCCGCAGGAATATTCACCCCTCCACTTT. The genes are TRBV11-2 and TRBJ1-6, with D uncertain. This CDR3 is built from 14 residues. V dropped 5 bases and J dropped 8 bases, with 13 bases sitting between them. Germline loops: CDR1 SGHAT, CDR2 FQNNGV.

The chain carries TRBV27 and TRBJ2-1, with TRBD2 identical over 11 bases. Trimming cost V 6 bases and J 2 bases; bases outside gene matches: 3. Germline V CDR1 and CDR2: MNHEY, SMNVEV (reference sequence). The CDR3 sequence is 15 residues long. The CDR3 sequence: CASSFSGGAYNEQFF. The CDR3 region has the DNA TGTGCCAGCAGCTTTAGCGGGGGGGCCTACAATGAGCAGTTCTTC.

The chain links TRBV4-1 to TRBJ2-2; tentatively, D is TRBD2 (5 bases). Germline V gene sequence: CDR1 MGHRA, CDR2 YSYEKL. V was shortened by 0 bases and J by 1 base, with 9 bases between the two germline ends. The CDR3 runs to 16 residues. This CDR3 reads CASSQERAGNTGELFF. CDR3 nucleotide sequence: TGCGCCAGCAGCCAAGAACGCGCGGGGAACACCGGGGAGCTGTTTTTT.

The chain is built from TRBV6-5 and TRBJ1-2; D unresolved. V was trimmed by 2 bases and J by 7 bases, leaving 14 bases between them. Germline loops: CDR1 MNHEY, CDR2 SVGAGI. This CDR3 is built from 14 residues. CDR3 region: CASSYGGKGGGYTF. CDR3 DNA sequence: TGTGCCAGCAGTTACGGAGGAAAGGGCGGTGGCTACACCTTC.

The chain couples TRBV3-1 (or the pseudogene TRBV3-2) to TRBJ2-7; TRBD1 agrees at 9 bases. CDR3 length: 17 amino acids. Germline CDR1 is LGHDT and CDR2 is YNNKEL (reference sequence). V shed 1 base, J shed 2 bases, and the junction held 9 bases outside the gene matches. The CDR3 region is CASSQGARGQGAYEQYF. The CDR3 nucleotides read TGTGCCAGCAGCCAAGGCGCCCGGGGACAGGGAGCCTACGAGCAGTACTTC.

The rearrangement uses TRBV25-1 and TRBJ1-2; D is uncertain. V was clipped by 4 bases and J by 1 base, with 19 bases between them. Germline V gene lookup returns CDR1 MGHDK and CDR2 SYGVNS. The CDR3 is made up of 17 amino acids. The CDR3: CASSVGDNQILNYGYTF. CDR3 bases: TGTGCCAGCAGTGTCGGTGACAACCAAATACTTAACTATGGCTACACCTTC.

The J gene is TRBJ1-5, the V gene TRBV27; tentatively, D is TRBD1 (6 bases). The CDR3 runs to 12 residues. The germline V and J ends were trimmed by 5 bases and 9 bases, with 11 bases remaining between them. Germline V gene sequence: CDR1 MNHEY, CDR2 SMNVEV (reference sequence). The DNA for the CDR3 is TGTGCCAGCAGTCATGGGGGCGCGCCCCAGCATTTT. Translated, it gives CASSHGGAPQHF.

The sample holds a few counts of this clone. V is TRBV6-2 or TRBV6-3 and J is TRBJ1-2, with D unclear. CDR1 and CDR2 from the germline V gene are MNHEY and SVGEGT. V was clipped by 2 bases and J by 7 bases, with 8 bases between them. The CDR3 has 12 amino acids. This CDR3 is CASSYPMVGYTF. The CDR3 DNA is TGTGCCAGCAGTTACCCTATGGTTGGCTACACCTTC.

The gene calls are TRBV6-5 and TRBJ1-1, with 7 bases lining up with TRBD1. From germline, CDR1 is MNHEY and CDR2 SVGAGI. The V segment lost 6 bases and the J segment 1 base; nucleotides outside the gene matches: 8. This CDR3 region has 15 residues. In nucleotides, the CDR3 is TGTGCCAGCAGACTAGGACAGGTCGGGAACACTGAAGCTTTCTTT. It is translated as CASRLGQVGNTEAFF.

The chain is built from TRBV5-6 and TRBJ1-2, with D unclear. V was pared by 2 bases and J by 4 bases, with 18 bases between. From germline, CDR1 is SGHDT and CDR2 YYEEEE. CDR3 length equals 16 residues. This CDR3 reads CASSLPPRYRSYGYTF. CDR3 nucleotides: TGTGCCAGCAGCTTACCTCCACGATATCGGAGCTATGGCTACACCTTC. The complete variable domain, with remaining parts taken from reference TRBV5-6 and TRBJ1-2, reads DAGVTQSPTHLIKTRGQQVTLRCSPKSGHDTVSWYQQALGQGPQFIFQYYEEEERQRGNFPDRFSGHQFPNYSSELNVNALLLGDSALYLCASSLPPRYRSYGYTFGSGTRLTVV.

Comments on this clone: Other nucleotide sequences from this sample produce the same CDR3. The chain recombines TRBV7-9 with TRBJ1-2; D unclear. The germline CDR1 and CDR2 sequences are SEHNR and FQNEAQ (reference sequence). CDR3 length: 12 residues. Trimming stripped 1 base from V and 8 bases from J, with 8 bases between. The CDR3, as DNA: TGTGCCAGCAGCTTAGGCGGCGGGGGCTACACCTTC. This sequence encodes CASSLGGGGYTF. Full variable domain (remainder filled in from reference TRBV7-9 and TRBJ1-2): DTGVSQNPRHKITKRGQNVTFRCDPISEHNRLYWYRQTLGQGPEFLTYFQNEAQLEKSRLLSDRFSAERPKGSFSTLEIQRTEQGDSAMYLCASSLGGGGYTFGSGTRLTVV.

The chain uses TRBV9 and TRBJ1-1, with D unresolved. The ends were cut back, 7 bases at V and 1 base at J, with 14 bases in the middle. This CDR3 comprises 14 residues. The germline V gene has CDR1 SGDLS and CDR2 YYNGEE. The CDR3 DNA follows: TGTGCCAGCGGGCCCCGGGGAGGGAACACTGAAGCTTTCTTT. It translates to CASGPRGGNTEAFF. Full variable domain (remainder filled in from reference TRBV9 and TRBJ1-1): DSGVTQTPKHLITATGQRVTLRCSPRSGDLSVYWYQQSLDQGLQFLIQYYNGEERAKGNILERFSAQQFPDLHSELNLSSLELGDSALYFCASGPRGGNTEAFFGQGTRLTVV.

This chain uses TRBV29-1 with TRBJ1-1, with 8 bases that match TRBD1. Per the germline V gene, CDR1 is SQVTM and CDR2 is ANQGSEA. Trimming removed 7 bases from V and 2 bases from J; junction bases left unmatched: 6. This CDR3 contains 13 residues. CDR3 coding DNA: TGCAGCGCCCACGACAGGGGTAACACTGAAGCTTTCTTT. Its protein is CSAHDRGNTEAFF.

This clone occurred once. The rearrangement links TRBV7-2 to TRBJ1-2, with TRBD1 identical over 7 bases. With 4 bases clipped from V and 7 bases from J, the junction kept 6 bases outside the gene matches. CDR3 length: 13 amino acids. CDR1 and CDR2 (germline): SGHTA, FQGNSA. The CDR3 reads CASSSGQEGGYTF. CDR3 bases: TGTGCCAGCAGCTCCGGACAGGAGGGTGGCTACACCTTC.

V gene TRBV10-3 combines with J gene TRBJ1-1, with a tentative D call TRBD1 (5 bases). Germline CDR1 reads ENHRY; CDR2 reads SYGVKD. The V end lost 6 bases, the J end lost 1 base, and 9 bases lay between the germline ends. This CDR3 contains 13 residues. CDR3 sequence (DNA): TGTGCCATCAGGATGACAGAGAACACTGAAGCTTTCTTT. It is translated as CAIRMTENTEAFF.

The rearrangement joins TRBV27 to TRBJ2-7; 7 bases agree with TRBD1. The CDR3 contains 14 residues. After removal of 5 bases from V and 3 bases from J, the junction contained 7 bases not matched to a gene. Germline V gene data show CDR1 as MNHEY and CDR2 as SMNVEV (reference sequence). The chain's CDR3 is CASSDRAKYYEQYF. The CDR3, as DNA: TGTGCCAGCAGTGACAGGGCGAAATACTACGAGCAGTACTTC.

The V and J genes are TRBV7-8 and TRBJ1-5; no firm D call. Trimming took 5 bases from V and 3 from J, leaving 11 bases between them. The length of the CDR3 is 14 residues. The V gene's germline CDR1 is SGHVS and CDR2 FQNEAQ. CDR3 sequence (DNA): TGTGCCAGCAGCCCCGGGTCACTCAATCAGCCCCAGCATTTT. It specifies CASSPGSLNQPQHF.

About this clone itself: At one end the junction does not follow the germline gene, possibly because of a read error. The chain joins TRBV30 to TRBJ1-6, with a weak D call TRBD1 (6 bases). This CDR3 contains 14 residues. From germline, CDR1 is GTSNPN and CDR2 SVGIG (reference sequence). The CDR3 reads CAWTQGSKNSPLHF. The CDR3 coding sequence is TGTGCTTGGACCCAGGGGTCAAAAAATTCACCCCTCCACTTT.

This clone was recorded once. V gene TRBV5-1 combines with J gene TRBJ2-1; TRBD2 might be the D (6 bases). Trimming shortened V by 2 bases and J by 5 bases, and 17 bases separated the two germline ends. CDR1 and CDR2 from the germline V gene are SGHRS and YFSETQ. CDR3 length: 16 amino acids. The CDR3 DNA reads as TGCGCCAGCAGCTTCGTAGCGGCTTCTACCAACAATGAGCAGTTCTTC. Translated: CASSFVAASTNNEQFF.

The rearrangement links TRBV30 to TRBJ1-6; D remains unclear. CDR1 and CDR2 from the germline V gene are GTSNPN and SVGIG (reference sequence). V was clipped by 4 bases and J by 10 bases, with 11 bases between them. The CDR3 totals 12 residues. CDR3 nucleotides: TGTGCCTGGAAGGGAGTGGACTCACCCCTCCACTTT. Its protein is CAWKGVDSPLHF.

In nucleotides, the CDR3 is TGTGCCAGCAGTTTAAATTACTATACCGGACTAGCGGGGGGTGAGCAGTTCTTC. Translation gives CASSLNYYTGLAGGEQFF. The chain employs TRBV27 and TRBJ2-1, with 14 bases fitting TRBD2. Germline trimming cut 2 bases from V and 9 bases from J; bases unmatched to any gene: 12. The length of the CDR3 is 18 residues. Germline CDR1 MNHEY, CDR2 SMNVEV (reference sequence).

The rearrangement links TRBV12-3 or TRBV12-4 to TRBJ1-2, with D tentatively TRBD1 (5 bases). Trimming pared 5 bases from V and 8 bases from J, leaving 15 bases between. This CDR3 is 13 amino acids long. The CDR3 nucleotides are TGTGCCAGCAGTCGCCAGGACATTCAGGGCTACACCTTC. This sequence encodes CASSRQDIQGYTF.

The CDR3: CASSWGTFREQFF. The CDR3 DNA sequence: TGTGCCAGCAGTTGGGGGACTTTTCGTGAGCAGTTCTTC. The chain combines TRBV12-3 or TRBV12-4 with TRBJ2-1; maybe TRBD2 (6 bases). The CDR3 is made up of 13 amino acids. Trimming stripped 4 bases from V and 9 bases from J, with 13 bases between.

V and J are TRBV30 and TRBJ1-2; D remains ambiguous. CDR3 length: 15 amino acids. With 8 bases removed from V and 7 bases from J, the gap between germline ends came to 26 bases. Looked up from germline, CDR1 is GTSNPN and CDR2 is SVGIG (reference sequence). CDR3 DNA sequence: TGTGCCCTGATCCAACTTCCGTCGTTCCCTCTTGGCTACACCTTC. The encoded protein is CALIQLPSFPLGYTF. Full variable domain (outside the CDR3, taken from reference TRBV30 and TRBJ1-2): SQTIHQWPATLVQPVGSPLSLECTVEGTSNPNLYWYRQAAGRGLQLLFYSVGIGQISSEVPQNLSASRPQDRQFILSSKKLLLSDSGFYLCALIQLPSFPLGYTFGSGTRLTVV.

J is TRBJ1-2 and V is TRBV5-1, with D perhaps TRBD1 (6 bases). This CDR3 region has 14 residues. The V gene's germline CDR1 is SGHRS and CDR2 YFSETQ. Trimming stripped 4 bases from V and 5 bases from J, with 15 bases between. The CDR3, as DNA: TGCGCCAGCAGCCCACCCGGACAGAGATATGGCTACACCTTC. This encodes CASSPPGQRYGYTF.

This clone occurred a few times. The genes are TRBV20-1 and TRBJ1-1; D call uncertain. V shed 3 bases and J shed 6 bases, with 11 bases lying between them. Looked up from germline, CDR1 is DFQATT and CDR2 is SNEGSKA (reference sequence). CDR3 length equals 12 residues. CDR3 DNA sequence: TGCAGTGCTAGTAACACGGAGGCTGAAGCTTTCTTT. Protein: CSASNTEAEAFF.

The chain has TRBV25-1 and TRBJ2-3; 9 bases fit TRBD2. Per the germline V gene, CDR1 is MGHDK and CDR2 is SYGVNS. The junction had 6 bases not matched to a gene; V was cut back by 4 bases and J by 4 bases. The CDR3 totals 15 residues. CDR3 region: CASSVFAGGSDTQYF. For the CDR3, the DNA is TGTGCCAGCAGTGTTTTTGCGGGGGGGTCAGATACGCAGTATTTT. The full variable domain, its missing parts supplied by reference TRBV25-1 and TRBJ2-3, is EADIYQTPRYLVIGTGKKITLECSQTMGHDKMYWYQQDPGMELHLIHYSYGVNSTEKGDLSSESTVSRIRTEHFPLTLESARPSHTSQYLCASSVFAGGSDTQYFGPGTRLTVL.